The 21 T cell receptor beta chains listed next were all sequenced from one sample in a study of blood T cell repertoires in COVID-19. Using immunoSEQ multiplex PCR, the repertoire was profiled, and TCRdb retains in-frame clones only, with some absent. This table holds 90,000 to 150,000 clones, roughly 90% found once. Sequenced sample: peripheral blood. All receptors come from a man aged 70-80 years who had recovered from COVID-19.

The gene calls are TRBV5-1 and TRBJ2-7, with D unresolved. Trimming took off 3 bases at V and 4 bases at J, with 8 bases between the two ends. The CDR3 has 12 residues. Germline V lookup: CDR1 SGHRS, CDR2 YFSETQ. DNA for the CDR3: TGCGCCAGCAGCTCATCAGGTTACGAGCAGTACTTC. This translates into CASSSSGYEQYF.

The chain couples TRBV30 to TRBJ2-2; D possibly corresponds to TRBD2 (6 bases). The length of the CDR3 is 16 residues. V lost 5 bases to trimming and J lost 2 bases, with 18 bases between them. Germline loops: CDR1 GTSNPN, CDR2 SVGIG (reference sequence). The CDR3 nucleotides read TGTGCCTGGGTTCGGGAGTGGCAGAGAAACACCGGGGAGCTGTTTTTT. It codes for CAWVREWQRNTGELFF.

The V call is TRBV5-1, the J call TRBJ2-7; TRBD1 agrees at 8 bases. CDR3 size: 15 residues. Germline trimming cut 4 bases from V and 5 bases from J; bases unmatched to any gene: 11. Germline V CDR1 and CDR2: SGHRS, YFSETQ. Here the CDR3 DNA reads TGCGCCAGCAGCACAGGGACAGGTGCGTTAGACGAGCAGTACTTC. Its translation is CASSTGTGALDEQYF. The complete variable domain, with remaining parts taken from reference TRBV5-1 and TRBJ2-7, reads KAGVTQTPRYLIKTRGQQVTLSCSPISGHRSVSWYQQTPGQGLQFLFEYFSETQRNKGNFPGRFSGRQFSNSRSEMNVSTLELGDSALYLCASSTGTGALDEQYFGPGTRLTVT.

V is TRBV19 and J is TRBJ2-7; 8 nucleotides agree with TRBD1. This CDR3 spans 16 amino acids. V lost 3 bases and J lost 2; bases outside the gene matches: 9. The germline CDR1 and CDR2 sequences are LNHDA and SQIVND (reference sequence). The CDR3 region is CASSIELGTGTYEQYF. CDR3 bases: TGTGCCAGTAGTATTGAGTTGGGGACAGGAACCTACGAGCAGTACTTC.

The chain recombines TRBV9 with TRBJ2-3, with TRBD2 identical over 7 bases. V dropped 0 bases and J dropped 4; count of bases not matched to a gene: 5. The CDR3 totals 15 residues. In germline, CDR1 is SGDLS, CDR2 YYNGEE. The CDR3 spells CASSVGGGGADTQYF. CDR3 DNA sequence: TGTGCCAGCAGCGTAGGCGGGGGAGGCGCAGATACGCAGTATTTT. The full variable domain, in which reference TRBV9 and TRBJ2-3 provide the parts outside the CDR3, is DSGVTQTPKHLITATGQRVTLRCSPRSGDLSVYWYQQSLDQGLQFLIQYYNGEERAKGNILERFSAQQFPDLHSELNLSSLELGDSALYFCASSVGGGGADTQYFGPGTRLTVL.

The chain is built from TRBV6-6 and TRBJ2-7, with 7 bases lining up with TRBD2. This CDR3 has 14 residues. Trimming took 6 bases from V and 3 from J; bases not matched to a gene: 8. Germline loops: CDR1 MNHNY, CDR2 SVGAGI (reference sequence). The CDR3, as DNA: TGTGCCAGCAGGCTTAGCGGGCCAATCTACGAGCAGTACTTC. This sequence encodes CASRLSGPIYEQYF.

The chain has TRBV28 and TRBJ2-7, with 7 bases matching TRBD1. Trimming at V came to 5 bases and at J to 8 bases, leaving 15 bases not matched to a gene. This CDR3 region has 15 residues. The germline V gene encodes CDR1 MDHEN and CDR2 SYDVKM. The CDR3 protein is CASSPPDRVDRKQYF. The CDR3 DNA reads as TGTGCCAGCAGTCCTCCCGACAGGGTGGATCGGAAGCAGTACTTC.

The chain has TRBV5-1 and TRBJ2-1, with no clear D. Germline values: CDR1 SGHRS, CDR2 YFSETQ. The CDR3 length is 13 residues. Trimming removed 3 bases from V and 4 bases from J, with 8 bases in between. The CDR3, as DNA: TGCGCCAGCAGCTCGGAGCCGTACAATGAGCAGTTCTTC. This codes for CASSSEPYNEQFF.

The sample holds a few counts of this clone. Other DNA sequences in this specimen translate into the identical CDR3. The genes are TRBV10-1 and TRBJ1-1; D gene uncertain. CDR1 is WNHNN, CDR2 SYGVQD, per germline (reference sequence). The V gene lost 4 bases and the J gene lost 0 bases, with 6 bases spanning the gap. The CDR3 length is 13 residues. CDR3 residues: CASSGQLNTEAFF. The CDR3, as DNA: TGCGCCAGCAGTGGTCAGTTGAACACTGAAGCTTTCTTT.

The J gene is TRBJ1-4, the V gene TRBV2, with TRBD1 identical over 11 bases. Germline CDR1 and CDR2: SNHLY and FYNNEI. This CDR3 region has 15 residues. Trimming removed 6 bases from V and 8 bases from J; junction bases left unmatched: 8. The CDR3 loop is CASRARTGGSEKLFF. In DNA, the CDR3 is TGTGCCAGCAGAGCCAGGACAGGGGGCTCGGAAAAACTGTTTTTT.

This clone was detected only once. The chain carries TRBV7-9 and TRBJ2-3; D possibly corresponds to TRBD1 (6 bases). Germline CDR1 is SEHNR and CDR2 is FQNEAQ (reference sequence). The CDR3 has 16 amino acids. Trimming took 1 base from V and 3 from J, leaving 14 bases between them. The DNA for the CDR3 is TGTGCCAGCAGCTTAGTCTCAGGGGTTAGTACAGATACGCAGTATTTT. Encoded protein: CASSLVSGVSTDTQYF.

J is TRBJ1-4 and V is TRBV7-8, with a weak D call TRBD1 (6 bases). The V and J ends lost 1 base and 6 bases respectively, with 9 bases between them. Germline values: CDR1 SGHVS, CDR2 FQNEAQ. The CDR3 length is 14 residues. CDR3 region: CASSLEGHDEKLFF. As DNA, the CDR3 is TGTGCCAGCAGCTTAGAGGGACACGATGAAAAACTGTTTTTT.

The genes are TRBV4-1 and TRBJ2-5, with a tentative D call TRBD1 (5 bases). In germline, CDR1 is MGHRA, CDR2 YSYEKL. The CDR3 loop spans 17 amino acids. Trimming removed 1 base at V and 3 bases at J, with 18 bases between. The CDR3 DNA reads TGCGCCAGCAGCCAAGGCGATGGTCGACAGAAGAAAGAGACCCAGTACTTC. The encoded protein is CASSQGDGRQKKETQYF.

This sequence joins TRBV30 and TRBJ2-7; D not certain. The CDR3 loop spans 12 amino acids. The V gene lost 1 base and the J gene lost 5 bases, with 9 bases spanning the gap. Germline V gene sequence: CDR1 GTSNPN, CDR2 SVGIG (reference sequence). The CDR3 DNA follows: TGTGCCTGGAGTGCGGATCAGGACGAGCAGTACTTC. Its protein is CAWSADQDEQYF.

This chain connects TRBV5-1 to TRBJ2-1; 7 bases line up with TRBD2. V dropped 3 bases and J dropped 1; count of bases not matched to a gene: 4. The CDR3 spans 15 residues. Germline assignment: CDR1 SGHRS and CDR2 YFSETQ. CDR3 DNA: TGCGCCAGCAGCTGGGAGGGCGATTCCTACAATGAGCAGTTCTTC. Its translation: CASSWEGDSYNEQFF.

The genes are TRBV14 and TRBJ1-6, with 8 bases aligning to TRBD1. J gave up 7 bases and V 1 base, and 0 bases lay outside the gene matches. The V gene's germline CDR1 is SGHDN and CDR2 FVKESK. The CDR3 is 14 residues long. CDR3 loop: CASSQGTGNSPLHF. DNA of the CDR3: TGTGCCAGCAGCCAAGGGACAGGGAATTCACCCCTCCACTTT.

The V call is TRBV7-2, the J call TRBJ1-2; D is ambiguous. Germline CDR1 reads SGHTA; CDR2 reads FQGNSA. Trimming removed 1 base at V and 3 bases at J, with 6 bases between. CDR3 length: 13 residues. CDR3 coding DNA: TGTGCCAGCAGCTTAGACAGCTACTATGGCTACACCTTC. It translates to CASSLDSYYGYTF.

The rearrangement joins TRBV28 to TRBJ1-4; 10 positions agree with TRBD1. Germline V gene data show CDR1 as MDHEN and CDR2 as SYDVKM. Germline trimming cut 5 bases from V and 0 bases from J; bases unmatched to any gene: 9. CDR3 length: 18 amino acids. The CDR3 protein is CASSTPGTGVATNEKLFF. The CDR3 nucleotides are TGTGCCAGCAGTACCCCCGGGACAGGGGTTGCAACTAATGAAAAACTGTTTTTT.

The chain couples TRBV28 to TRBJ1-5, with 7 bases that match TRBD1. CDR3 length: 14 residues. V gave up 4 bases and J gave up 6 bases; unmatched junction bases: 6. Germline V gene lookup returns CDR1 MDHEN and CDR2 SYDVKM. The CDR3 region is CASSYQGGAQPQHF. The CDR3 DNA is TGTGCCAGCAGTTATCAGGGGGGTGCTCAGCCCCAGCATTTT.

This chain uses TRBV6-5 with TRBJ1-5; TRBD1 matches 8 bases. The CDR3 extends over 15 amino acids. Germline assignment: CDR1 MNHEY and CDR2 SVGAGI. V was clipped by 6 bases and J by 4 bases; unmatched bases: 8. This CDR3 is CASRAGQGGNQPQHF. CDR3 coding DNA: TGTGCCAGCAGGGCCGGACAGGGCGGAAATCAGCCCCAGCATTTT.

The chain's CDR3 is CASSEAGWGRTNEKLFF. The CDR3 DNA is TGTGCCAGCAGTGAAGCGGGGTGGGGGAGGACTAATGAAAAACTGTTTTTT. This sequence joins TRBV6-1 and TRBJ1-4; possibly TRBD1 for D (5 bases). CDR1 is MNHNS and CDR2 is SASEGT in the germline V gene. The CDR3 length is 17 residues. V was cut by 0 bases and J by 2 bases, with 13 bases left in between.